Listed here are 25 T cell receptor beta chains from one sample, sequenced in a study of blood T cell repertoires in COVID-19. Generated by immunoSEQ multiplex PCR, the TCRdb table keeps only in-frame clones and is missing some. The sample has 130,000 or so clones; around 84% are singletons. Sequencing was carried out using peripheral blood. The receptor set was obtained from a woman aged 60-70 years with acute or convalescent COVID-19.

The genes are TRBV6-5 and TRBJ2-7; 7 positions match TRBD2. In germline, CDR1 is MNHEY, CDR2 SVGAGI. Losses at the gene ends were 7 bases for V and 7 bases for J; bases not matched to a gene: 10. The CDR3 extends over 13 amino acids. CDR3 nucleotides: TGTGCCAGCATGGTGGGAGGGGTGGAGGAGCAGTACTTC. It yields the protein CASMVGGVEEQYF.

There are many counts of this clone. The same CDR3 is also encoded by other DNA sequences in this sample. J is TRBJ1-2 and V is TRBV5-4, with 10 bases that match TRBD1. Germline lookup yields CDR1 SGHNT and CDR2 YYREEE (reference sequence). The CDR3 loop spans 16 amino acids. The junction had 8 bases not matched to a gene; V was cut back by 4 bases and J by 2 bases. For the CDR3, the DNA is TGTGCCAGCAGCCTGGGACAGGGGTTTGGGAACTATGGCTACACCTTC. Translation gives CASSLGQGFGNYGYTF.

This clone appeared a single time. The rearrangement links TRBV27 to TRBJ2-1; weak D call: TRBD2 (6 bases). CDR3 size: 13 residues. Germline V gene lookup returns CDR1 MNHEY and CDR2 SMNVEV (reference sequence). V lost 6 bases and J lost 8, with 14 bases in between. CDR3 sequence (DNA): TGTGCCAGCAGGGAGGGGTTGGGATATGAGCAGTTCTTC. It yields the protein CASREGLGYEQFF.

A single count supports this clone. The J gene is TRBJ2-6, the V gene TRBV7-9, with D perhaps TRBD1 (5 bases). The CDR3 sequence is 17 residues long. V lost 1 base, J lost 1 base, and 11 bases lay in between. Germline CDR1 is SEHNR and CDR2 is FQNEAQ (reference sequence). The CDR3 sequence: CASSLGTRASGANVLTF. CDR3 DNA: TGTGCCAGCAGCTTAGGTACCAGGGCATCTGGGGCCAACGTCCTGACTTTC.

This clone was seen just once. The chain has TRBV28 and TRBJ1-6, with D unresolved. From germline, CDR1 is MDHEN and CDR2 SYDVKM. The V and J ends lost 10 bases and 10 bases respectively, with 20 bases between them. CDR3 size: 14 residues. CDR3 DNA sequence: TGTGCCACCCATGCGCCTCGGGTAGGCTCACCCCTCCACTTT. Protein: CATHAPRVGSPLHF.

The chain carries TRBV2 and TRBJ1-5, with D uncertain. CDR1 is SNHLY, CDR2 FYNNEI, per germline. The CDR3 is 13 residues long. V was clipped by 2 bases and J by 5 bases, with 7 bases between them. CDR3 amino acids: CASSEQRYQPQHF. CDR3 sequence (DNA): TGTGCCAGCAGTGAACAGCGGTATCAGCCCCAGCATTTT.

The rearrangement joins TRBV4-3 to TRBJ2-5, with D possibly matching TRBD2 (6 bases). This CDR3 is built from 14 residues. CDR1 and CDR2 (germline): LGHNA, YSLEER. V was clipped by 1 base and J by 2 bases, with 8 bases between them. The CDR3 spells CASSQVGGQETQYF. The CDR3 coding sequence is TGCGCCAGCAGCCAAGTTGGGGGGCAAGAGACCCAGTACTTC.

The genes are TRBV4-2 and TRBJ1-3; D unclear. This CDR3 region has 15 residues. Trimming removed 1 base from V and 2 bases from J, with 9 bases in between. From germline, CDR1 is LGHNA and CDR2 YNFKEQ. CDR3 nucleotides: TGTGCCAGCAGCCAAGCCGAGACTGCTGGAAACACCATATATTTT. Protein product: CASSQAETAGNTIYF.

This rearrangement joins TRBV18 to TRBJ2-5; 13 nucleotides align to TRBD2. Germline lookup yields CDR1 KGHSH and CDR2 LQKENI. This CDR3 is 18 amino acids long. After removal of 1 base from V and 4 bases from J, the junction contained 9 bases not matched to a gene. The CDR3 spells CASSPLGLAGAQRETQYF. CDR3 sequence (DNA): TGTGCCAGCTCACCACTCGGACTAGCGGGGGCCCAGCGAGAGACCCAGTACTTC.

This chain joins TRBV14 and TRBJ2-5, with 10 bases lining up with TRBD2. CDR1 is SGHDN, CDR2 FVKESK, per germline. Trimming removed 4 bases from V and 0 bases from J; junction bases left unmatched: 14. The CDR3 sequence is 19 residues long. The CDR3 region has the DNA TGTGCCAGCAGCCCCCCTCGCGGTAGCGGGGGGTCTCACCAAGAGACCCAGTACTTC. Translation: CASSPPRGSGGSHQETQYF.

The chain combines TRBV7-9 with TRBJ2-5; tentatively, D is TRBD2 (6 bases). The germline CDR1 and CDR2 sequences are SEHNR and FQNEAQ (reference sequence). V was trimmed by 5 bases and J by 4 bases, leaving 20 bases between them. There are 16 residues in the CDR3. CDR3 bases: TGTGCCAGCAGCCCCCGAGGCCTCGGGGGAGGAGAGACCCAGTACTTC. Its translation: CASSPRGLGGGETQYF. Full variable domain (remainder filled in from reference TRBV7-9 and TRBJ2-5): DTGVSQNPRHKITKRGQNVTFRCDPISEHNRLYWYRQTLGQGPEFLTYFQNEAQLEKSRLLSDRFSAERPKGSFSTLEIQRTEQGDSAMYLCASSPRGLGGGETQYFGPGTRLLVL.

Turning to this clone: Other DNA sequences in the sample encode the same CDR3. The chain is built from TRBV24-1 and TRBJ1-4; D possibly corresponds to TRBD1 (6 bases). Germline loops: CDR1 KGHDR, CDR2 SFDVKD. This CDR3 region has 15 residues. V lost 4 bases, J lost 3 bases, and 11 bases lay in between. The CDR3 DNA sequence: TGTGCCACCAGTGACCCCGGACAGCCTAATGAAAAACTGTTTTTT. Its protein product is CATSDPGQPNEKLFF.

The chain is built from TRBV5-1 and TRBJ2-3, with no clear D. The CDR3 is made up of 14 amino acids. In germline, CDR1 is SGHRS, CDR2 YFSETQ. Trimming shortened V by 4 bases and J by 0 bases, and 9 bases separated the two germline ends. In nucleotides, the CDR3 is TGCGCCAGCAGCCTAGACGGTAGCACAGATACGCAGTATTTT. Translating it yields CASSLDGSTDTQYF.

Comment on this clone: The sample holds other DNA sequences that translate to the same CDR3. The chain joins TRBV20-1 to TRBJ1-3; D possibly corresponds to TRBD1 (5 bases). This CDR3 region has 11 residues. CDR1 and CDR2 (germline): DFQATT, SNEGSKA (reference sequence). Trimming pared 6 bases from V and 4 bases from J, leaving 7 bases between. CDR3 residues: CSAGGGNTIYF. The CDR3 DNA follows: TGCAGTGCCGGGGGGGGAAACACCATATATTTT.

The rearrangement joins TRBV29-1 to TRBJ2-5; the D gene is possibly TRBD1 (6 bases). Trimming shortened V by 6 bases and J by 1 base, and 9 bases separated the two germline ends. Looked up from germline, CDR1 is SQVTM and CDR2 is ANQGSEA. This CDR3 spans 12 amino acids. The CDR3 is CSVGQFQETQYF. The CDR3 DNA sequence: TGCAGCGTCGGACAGTTCCAAGAGACCCAGTACTTC. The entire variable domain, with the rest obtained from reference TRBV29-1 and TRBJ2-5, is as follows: SAVISQKPSRDICQRGTSLTIQCQVDSQVTMMFWYRQQPGQSLTLIATANQGSEATYESGFVIDKFPISRPNLTFSTLTVSNMSPEDSSIYLCSVGQFQETQYFGPGTRLLVL.

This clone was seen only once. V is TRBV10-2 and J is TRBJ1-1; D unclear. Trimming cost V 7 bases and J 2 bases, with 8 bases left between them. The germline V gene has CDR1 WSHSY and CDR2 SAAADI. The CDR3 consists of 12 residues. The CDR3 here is CASIGVNTEAFF. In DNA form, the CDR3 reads TGCGCCAGCATCGGAGTTAACACTGAAGCTTTCTTT.

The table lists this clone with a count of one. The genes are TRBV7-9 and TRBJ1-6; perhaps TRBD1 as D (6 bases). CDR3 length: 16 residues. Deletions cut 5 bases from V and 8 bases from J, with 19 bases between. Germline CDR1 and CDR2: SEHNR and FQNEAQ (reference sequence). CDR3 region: CASSPSGARGHSPLHF. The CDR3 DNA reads TGTGCCAGCAGCCCGTCGGGGGCGCGGGGGCATTCACCCCTCCACTTT. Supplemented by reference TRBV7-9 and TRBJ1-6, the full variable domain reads DTGVSQNPRHKITKRGQNVTFRCDPISEHNRLYWYRQTLGQGPEFLTYFQNEAQLEKSRLLSDRFSAERPKGSFSTLEIQRTEQGDSAMYLCASSPSGARGHSPLHFGNGTRLTVT.

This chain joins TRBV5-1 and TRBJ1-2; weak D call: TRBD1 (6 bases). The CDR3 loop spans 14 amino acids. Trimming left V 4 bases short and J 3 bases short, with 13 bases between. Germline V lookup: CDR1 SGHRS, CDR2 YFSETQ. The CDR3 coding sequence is TGCGCCAGCAGCGAAGAAGGGGGTGACTATGGCTACACCTTC. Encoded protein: CASSEEGGDYGYTF.

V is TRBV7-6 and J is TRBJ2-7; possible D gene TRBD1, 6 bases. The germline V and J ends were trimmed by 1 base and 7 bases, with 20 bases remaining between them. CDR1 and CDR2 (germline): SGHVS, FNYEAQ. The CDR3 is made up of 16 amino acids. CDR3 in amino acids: CASSLVSGPGDKEQYF. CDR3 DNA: TGTGCCAGCAGCTTAGTCTCAGGTCCCGGGGACAAGGAGCAGTACTTC.

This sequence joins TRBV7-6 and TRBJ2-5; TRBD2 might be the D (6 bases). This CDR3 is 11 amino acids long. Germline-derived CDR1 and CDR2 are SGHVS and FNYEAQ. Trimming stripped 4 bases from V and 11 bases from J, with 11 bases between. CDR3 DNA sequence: TGTGCCAGCAGCTCCAGACTAGTACAGTACTTC. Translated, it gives CASSSRLVQYF.

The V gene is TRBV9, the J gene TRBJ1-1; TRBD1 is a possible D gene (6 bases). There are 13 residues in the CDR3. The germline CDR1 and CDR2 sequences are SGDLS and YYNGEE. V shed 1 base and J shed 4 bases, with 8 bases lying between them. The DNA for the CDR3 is TGTGCCAGCAGCGTACAGGGGTCCACTGAAGCTTTCTTT. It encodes CASSVQGSTEAFF.

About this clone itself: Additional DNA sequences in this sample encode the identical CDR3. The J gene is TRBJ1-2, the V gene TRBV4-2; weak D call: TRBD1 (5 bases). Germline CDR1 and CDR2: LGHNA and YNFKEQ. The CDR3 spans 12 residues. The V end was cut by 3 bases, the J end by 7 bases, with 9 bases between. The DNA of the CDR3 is TGTGCCAGCAGCCAGCCCACAGGTGGCTACACCTTC. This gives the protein CASSQPTGGYTF.

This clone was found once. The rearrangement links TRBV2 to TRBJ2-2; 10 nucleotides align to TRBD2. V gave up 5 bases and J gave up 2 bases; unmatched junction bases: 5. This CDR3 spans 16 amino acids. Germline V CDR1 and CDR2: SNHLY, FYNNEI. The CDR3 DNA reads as TGTGCCAGCAGTAAGCTAGCGGGGGCAAACACCGGGGAGCTGTTTTTT. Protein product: CASSKLAGANTGELFF.

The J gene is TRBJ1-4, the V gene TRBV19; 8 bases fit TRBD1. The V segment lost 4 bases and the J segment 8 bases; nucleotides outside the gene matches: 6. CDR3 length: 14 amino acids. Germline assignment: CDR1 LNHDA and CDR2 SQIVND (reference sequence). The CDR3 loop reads CASSKRTGKEKLFF. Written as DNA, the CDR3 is TGTGCCAGTAGTAAACGGACAGGGAAGGAAAAACTGTTTTTT.

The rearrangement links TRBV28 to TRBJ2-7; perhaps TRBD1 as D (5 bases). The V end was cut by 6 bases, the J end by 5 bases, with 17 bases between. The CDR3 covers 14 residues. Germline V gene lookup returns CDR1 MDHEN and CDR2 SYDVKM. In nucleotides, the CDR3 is TGTGCCAGCAGCCCAGGGAATCTGGCCCACGAGCAGTACTTC. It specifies CASSPGNLAHEQYF.